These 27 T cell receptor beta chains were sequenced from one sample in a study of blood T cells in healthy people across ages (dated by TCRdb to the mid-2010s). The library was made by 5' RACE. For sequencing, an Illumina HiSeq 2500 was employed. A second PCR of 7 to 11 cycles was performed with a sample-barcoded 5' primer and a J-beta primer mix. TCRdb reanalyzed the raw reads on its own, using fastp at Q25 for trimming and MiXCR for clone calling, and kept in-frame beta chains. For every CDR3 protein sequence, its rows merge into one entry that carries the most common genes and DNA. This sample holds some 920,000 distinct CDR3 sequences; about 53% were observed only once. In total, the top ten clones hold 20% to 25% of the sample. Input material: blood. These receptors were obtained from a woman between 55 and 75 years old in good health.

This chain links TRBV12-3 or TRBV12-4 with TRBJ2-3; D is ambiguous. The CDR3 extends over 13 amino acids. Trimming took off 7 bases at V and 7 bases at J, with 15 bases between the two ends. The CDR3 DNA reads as TGTGCCAGCACCACTGCACCAGCGTATACGCAGTATTTT. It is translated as CASTTAPAYTQYF.

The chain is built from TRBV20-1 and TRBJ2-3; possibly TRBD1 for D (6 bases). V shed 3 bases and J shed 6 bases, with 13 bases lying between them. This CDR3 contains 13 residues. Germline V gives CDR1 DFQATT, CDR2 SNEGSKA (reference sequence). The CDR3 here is CSASWGPTDTQYF. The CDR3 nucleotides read TGCAGTGCTAGTTGGGGGCCTACGGATACGCAGTATTTT.

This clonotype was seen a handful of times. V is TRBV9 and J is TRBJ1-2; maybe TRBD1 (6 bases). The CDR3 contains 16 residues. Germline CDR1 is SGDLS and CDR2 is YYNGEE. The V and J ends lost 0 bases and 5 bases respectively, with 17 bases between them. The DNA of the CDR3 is TGTGCCAGCAGCGTAGCGAGCGGGGGGGGCTCATATGGCTACACCTTC. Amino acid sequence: CASSVASGGGSYGYTF.

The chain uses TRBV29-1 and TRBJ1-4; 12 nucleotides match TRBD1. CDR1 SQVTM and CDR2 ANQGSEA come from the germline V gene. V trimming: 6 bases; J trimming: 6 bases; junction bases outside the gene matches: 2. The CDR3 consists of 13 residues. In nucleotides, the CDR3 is TGCAGCGTCGGGACAGGGGGCTATGAAAAACTGTTTTTT. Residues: CSVGTGGYEKLFF.

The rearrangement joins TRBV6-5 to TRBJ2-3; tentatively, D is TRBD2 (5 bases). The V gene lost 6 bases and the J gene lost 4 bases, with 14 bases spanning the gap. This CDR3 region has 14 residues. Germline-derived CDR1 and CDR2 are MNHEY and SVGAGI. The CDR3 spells CASSPGFGADTQYF. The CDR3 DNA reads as TGTGCCAGCAGCCCGGGGTTTGGTGCAGATACGCAGTATTTT.

The DNA of the CDR3 is TGTGCCAGCATTGGACAGCTCTCCAATTCACCCCTCCACTTT. Protein: CASIGQLSNSPLHF. This rearrangement joins TRBV6-2 or TRBV6-3 to TRBJ1-6; weak D call: TRBD1 (6 bases). CDR1 is MNHEY and CDR2 is SVGEGT in the germline V gene. The CDR3 spans 14 residues. Trimming removed 7 bases at V and 7 bases at J, with 14 bases between.

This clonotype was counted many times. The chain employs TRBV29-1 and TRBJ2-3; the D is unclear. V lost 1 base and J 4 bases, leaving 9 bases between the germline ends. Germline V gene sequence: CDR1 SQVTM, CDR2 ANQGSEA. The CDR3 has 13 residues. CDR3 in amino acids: CSVEVAGPDTQYF. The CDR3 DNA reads TGCAGCGTTGAAGTAGCAGGTCCAGATACGCAGTATTTT.

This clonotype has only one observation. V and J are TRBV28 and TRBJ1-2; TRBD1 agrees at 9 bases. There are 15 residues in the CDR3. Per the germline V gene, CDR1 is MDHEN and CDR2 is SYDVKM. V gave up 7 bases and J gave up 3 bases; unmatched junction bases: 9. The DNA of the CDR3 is TGTGCCAGCAAGGGACAGGGTTTTCGGTACTATGGCTACACCTTC. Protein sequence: CASKGQGFRYYGYTF.

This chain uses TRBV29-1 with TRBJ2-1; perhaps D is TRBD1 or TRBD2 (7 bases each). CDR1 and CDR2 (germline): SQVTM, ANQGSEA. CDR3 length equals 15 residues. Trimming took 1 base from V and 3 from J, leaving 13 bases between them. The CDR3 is CSVEGPGGDYNEQFF. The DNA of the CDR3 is TGCAGCGTTGAAGGACCAGGGGGGGACTACAATGAGCAGTTCTTC.

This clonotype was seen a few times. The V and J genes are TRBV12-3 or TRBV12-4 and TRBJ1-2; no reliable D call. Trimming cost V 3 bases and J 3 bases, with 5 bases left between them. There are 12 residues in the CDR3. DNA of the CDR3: TGTGCCAGCAGTTTTTATGACTATGGCTACACCTTC. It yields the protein CASSFYDYGYTF.

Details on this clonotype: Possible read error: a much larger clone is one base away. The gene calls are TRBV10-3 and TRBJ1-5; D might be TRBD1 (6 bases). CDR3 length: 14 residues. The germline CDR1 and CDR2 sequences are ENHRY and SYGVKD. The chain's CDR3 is CSISGRDNNQPQHF. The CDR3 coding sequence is TGTTCCATCAGTGGCCGGGACAACAATCAGCCCCAGCATTTT.

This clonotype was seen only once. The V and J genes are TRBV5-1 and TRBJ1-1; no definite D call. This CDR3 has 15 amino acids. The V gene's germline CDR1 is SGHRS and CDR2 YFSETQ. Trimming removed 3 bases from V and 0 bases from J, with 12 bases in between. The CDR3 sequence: CASSSEGSMNTEAFF. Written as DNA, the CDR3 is TGCGCCAGCAGCTCGGAGGGATCCATGAACACTGAAGCTTTCTTT.

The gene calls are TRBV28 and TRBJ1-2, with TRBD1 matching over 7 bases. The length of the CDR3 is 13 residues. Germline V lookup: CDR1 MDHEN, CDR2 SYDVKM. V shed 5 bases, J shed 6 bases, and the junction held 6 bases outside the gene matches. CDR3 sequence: CASSETGLHGYTF. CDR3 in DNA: TGTGCCAGCAGTGAGACAGGGCTCCATGGCTACACCTTC.

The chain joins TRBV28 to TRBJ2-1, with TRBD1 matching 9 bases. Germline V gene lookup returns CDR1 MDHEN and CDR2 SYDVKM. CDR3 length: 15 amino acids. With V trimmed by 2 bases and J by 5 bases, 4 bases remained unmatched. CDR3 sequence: CASSLTGGGHNEQFF. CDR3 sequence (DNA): TGTGCCAGCAGTTTAACAGGGGGCGGACACAATGAGCAGTTCTTC. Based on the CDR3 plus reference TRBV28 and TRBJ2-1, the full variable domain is DVKVTQSSRYLVKRTGEKVFLECVQDMDHENMFWYRQDPGLGLRLIYFSYDVKMKEKGDIPEGYSVSREKKERFSLILESASTNQTSMYLCASSLTGGGHNEQFFGPGTRLTVL.

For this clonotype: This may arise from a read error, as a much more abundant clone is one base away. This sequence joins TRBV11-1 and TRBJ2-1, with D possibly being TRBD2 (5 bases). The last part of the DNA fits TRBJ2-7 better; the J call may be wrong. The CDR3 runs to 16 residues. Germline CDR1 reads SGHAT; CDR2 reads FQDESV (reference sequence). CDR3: CASSFRSGSSYNEQYF. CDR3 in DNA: TGTGCCAGCAGCTTCCGAAGCGGAAGCTCCTACAATGAGCAGTACTTC.

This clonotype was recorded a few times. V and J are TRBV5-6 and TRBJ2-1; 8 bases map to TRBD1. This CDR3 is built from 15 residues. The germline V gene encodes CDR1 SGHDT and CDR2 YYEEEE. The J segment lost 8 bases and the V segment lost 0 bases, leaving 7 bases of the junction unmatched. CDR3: CASSLVGTGMDEQFF. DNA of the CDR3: TGTGCCAGCAGCTTGGTGGGGACAGGCATGGATGAGCAGTTCTTC.

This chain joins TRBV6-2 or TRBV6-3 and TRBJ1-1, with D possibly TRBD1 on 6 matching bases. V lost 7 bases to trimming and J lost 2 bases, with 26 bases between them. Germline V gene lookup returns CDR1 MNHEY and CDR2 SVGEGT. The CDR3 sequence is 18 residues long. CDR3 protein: CASKRAGGGLGGNTEAFF. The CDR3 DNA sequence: TGTGCCAGCAAACGGGCGGGCGGCGGCTTGGGGGGCAACACTGAAGCTTTCTTT.

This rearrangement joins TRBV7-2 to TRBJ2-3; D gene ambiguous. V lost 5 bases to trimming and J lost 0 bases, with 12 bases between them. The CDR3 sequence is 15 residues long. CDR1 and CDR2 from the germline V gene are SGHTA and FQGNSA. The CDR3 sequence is CASSPRKGSTDTQYF. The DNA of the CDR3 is TGTGCCAGCAGCCCGCGGAAGGGAAGCACAGATACGCAGTATTTT. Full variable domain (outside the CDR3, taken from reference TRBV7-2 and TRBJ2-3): GAGVSQSPSNKVTEKGKDVELRCDPISGHTALYWYRQSLGQGLEFLIYFQGNSAPDKSGLPSDRFSAERTGGSVSTLTIQRTQQEDSAVYLCASSPRKGSTDTQYFGPGTRLTVL.

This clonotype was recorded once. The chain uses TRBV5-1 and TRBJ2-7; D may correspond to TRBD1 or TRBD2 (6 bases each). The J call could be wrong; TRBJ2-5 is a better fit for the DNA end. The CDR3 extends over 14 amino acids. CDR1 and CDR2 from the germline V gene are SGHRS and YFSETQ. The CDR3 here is CASRTGLSGETQYF. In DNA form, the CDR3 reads TGCGCCAGCAGGACAGGACTATCTGGCGAGACCCAGTACTTC.

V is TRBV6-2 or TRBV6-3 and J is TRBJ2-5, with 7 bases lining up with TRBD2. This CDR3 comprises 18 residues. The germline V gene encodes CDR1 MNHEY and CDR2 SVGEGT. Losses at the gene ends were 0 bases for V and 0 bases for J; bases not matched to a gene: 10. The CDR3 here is CASSYSSTRGVYQETQYF. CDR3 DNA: TGTGCCAGCAGTTACTCAAGTACCCGGGGGGTGTACCAAGAGACCCAGTACTTC.

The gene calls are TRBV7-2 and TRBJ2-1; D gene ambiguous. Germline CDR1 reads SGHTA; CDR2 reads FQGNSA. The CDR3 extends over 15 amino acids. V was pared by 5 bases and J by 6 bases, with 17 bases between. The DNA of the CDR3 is TGTGCCAGCAGCCCGATTTCGTCAACGCCCAATGAGCAGTTCTTC. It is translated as CASSPISSTPNEQFF.

CDR3 sequence: CASSVTSGGPYEQYF. The CDR3 DNA reads as TGTGCCAGCAGCGTTACTAGCGGGGGTCCCTACGAGCAGTACTTC. This sequence joins TRBV7-9 and TRBJ2-7; TRBD2 matches 11 bases. V lost 5 bases, J lost 2 bases, and 5 bases stayed unmatched. CDR1 and CDR2 (germline): SEHNR, FQNEAQ (reference sequence). The CDR3 is 15 amino acids.

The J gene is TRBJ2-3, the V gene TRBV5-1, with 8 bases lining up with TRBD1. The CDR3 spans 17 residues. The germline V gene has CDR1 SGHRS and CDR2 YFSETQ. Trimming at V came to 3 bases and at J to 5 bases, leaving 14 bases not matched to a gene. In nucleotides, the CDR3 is TGCGCCAGCAGCTCAAGAACTGGACAGGGAGCGATAGATACGCAGTATTTT. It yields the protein CASSSRTGQGAIDTQYF.

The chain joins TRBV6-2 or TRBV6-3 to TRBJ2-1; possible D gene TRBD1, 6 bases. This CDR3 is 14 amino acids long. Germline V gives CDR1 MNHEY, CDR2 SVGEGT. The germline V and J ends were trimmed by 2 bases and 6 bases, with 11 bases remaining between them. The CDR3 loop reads CASSYRDTANEQFF. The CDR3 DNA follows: TGTGCCAGCAGTTACCGGGACACGGCCAATGAGCAGTTCTTC.

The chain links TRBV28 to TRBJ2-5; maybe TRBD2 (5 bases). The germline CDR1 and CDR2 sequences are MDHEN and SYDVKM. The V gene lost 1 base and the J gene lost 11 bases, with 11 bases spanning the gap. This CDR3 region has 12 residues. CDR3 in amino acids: CASSLSSRKQYF. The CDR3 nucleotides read TGTGCCAGCAGTTTATCTAGCCGCAAGCAGTACTTC.

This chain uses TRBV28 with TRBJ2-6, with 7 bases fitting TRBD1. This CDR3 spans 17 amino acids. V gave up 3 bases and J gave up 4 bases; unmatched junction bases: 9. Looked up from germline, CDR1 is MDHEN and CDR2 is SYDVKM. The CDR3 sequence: CASSFRTGVYGANVLTF. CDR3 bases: TGTGCCAGCAGTTTTCGGACAGGAGTATACGGGGCCAACGTCCTGACTTTC.

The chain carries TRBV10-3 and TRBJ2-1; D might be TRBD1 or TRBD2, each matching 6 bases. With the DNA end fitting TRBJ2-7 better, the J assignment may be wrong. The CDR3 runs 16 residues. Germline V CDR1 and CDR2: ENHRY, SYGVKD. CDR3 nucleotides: TGTGCCATCAGTGAGCCCGGAGGGGGAACCTACAATGAGCAGTACTTC. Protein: CAISEPGGGTYNEQYF.